These T cell receptor beta chains were read from a single sample in a study of blood T cell repertoires in COVID-19. TCRdb's copy holds only in-frame clones and misses some; the assay was immunoSEQ multiplex PCR. The repertoire holds approximately 340,000 clones, with more than 85% as singletons. The sequenced material came from PBMCs or T cells enriched from blood (not recorded which). These receptors all come from a woman in her forties who had been exposed to COVID-19. The CDR3 runs from the conserved cysteine through the conserved F or W. Each record gives: D gene, V gene, clone size, J gene, CDR3 DNA, CDR3 protein. A D gene is named only where the DNA matches it firmly. Size tells how often a clone was seen (once, few, many) or the class of an expanded clone, and some rows leave it out.

d_gene: -
v_gene: TRBV19
abundance: -
j_gene: TRBJ2-2
CDR3nt: TGTGCCAGTAGTTTGGACGAGGGAACGACCGGGGAGCTGTTTTTT
CDR3aa: CASSLDEGTTGELFF

d_gene: -
v_gene: TRBV2
abundance: -
j_gene: TRBJ2-3
CDR3nt: TGTGCCAGCAGGCGGGGCAGGGGCACAGATACGCAGTATTTT
CDR3aa: CASRRGRGTDTQYF

d_gene: -
v_gene: TRBV27
abundance: -
j_gene: TRBJ2-2
CDR3nt: TGTGCCAGCAGTTTATCGATAGGGGGGGCGGCGAACACCGGGGAGCTGTTTTTT
CDR3aa: CASSLSIGGAANTGELFF

d_gene: TRBD1
v_gene: TRBV5-1
abundance: -
j_gene: TRBJ1-3
CDR3nt: TGCGCCAGCAGCTTGGGAACAGGGGGCGCATATGGAAACACCATATATTTT
CDR3aa: CASSLGTGGAYGNTIYF

d_gene: TRBD1
v_gene: TRBV12-3/TRBV12-4
abundance: -
j_gene: TRBJ1-2
CDR3nt: TGTGCCAGCAGCCAGGGGGAAATCTATGGCTACACCTTC
CDR3aa: CASSQGEIYGYTF

d_gene: -
v_gene: TRBV28
abundance: -
j_gene: TRBJ2-4
CDR3nt: TGTGCCAGCAGCCCTAGGGGCATTCAGTACTTC
CDR3aa: CASSPRGIQYF

d_gene: -
v_gene: TRBV7-2
abundance: -
j_gene: TRBJ1-2
CDR3nt: TGTGCCAGCCGGCGGGCCTCCTCCCAAGCTAACTATGGCTACACCTTC
CDR3aa: CASRRASSQANYGYTF

d_gene: TRBD2
v_gene: TRBV7-2
abundance: once
j_gene: TRBJ2-3
CDR3nt: TGTGCCAGCAGCCCGGGACTAGCCGTAGATACGCAGTATTTT
CDR3aa: CASSPGLAVDTQYF

d_gene: TRBD1
v_gene: TRBV7-2
abundance: -
j_gene: TRBJ1-1
CDR3nt: TGTGCCAGCAGCCCTTCCCGGGGACAGGGGATCACTGAAGCTTTCTTT
CDR3aa: CASSPSRGQGITEAFF

d_gene: -
v_gene: TRBV10-3
abundance: -
j_gene: TRBJ1-5
CDR3nt: TGTGCCATCAGAAGGAACAGGACTCAGCCCCAGCATTTT
CDR3aa: CAIRRNRTQPQHF

d_gene: -
v_gene: TRBV28
abundance: once
j_gene: TRBJ2-3
CDR3nt: TGTGCCAGCAGTTTCCCGGGAACAGATACGCAGTATTTT
CDR3aa: CASSFPGTDTQYF

d_gene: TRBD2
v_gene: TRBV10-3
abundance: -
j_gene: TRBJ2-1
CDR3nt: TGTGCCATCAGCCCTGGACTAGCTCAATACAATGAGCAGTTCTTC
CDR3aa: CAISPGLAQYNEQFF

d_gene: -
v_gene: TRBV7-9
abundance: -
j_gene: TRBJ1-5
CDR3nt: TGTGCCAGCAGCTTAGGTAGGGGGCAGCCCCAGCATTTT
CDR3aa: CASSLGRGQPQHF

d_gene: -
v_gene: TRBV3-1/TRBV3-2
abundance: -
j_gene: TRBJ2-3
CDR3nt: TGTGCCAGCAGCCAAAATAGGGGCCTTGGAGATACGCAGTATTTT
CDR3aa: CASSQNRGLGDTQYF

d_gene: TRBD2
v_gene: TRBV7-2
abundance: -
j_gene: TRBJ2-7
CDR3nt: TGTGCCAGCAGTTCGACTAGCGGCTCCTACGAGCAGTACTTC
CDR3aa: CASSSTSGSYEQYF

d_gene: -
v_gene: TRBV11-3
abundance: -
j_gene: TRBJ1-3
CDR3nt: TGTGCCAGCAGCCCCGGGGGGGGCTTGGCTGGAAACACCATATATTTT
CDR3aa: CASSPGGGLAGNTIYF

d_gene: -
v_gene: TRBV25-1
abundance: -
j_gene: TRBJ1-6
CDR3nt: TGTGCCAGCACGAAGGGGGGGCCGAATTCACCCCTCCACTTT
CDR3aa: CASTKGGPNSPLHF

d_gene: -
v_gene: TRBV28
abundance: -
j_gene: TRBJ1-2
CDR3nt: TGTGCCAGCAGCGGAAATGACAGGCCCCCGGTTTATGGCTACACCTTC
CDR3aa: CASSGNDRPPVYGYTF

d_gene: -
v_gene: TRBV30
abundance: -
j_gene: TRBJ2-2
CDR3nt: TGTGCCTGGAGTGTACGGACCGGGGAGCTGTTTTTT
CDR3aa: CAWSVRTGELFF

d_gene: TRBD1
v_gene: TRBV28
abundance: -
j_gene: TRBJ1-5
CDR3nt: TGTGCCAGCAGACGCCTGGGACAGGGGACCAATCAGCCCCAGCATTTT
CDR3aa: CASRRLGQGTNQPQHF

d_gene: -
v_gene: TRBV6-8
abundance: -
j_gene: TRBJ1-3
CDR3nt: TGTGCCAGCAGTTACTCGGAGGGAAACACCATATATTTT
CDR3aa: CASSYSEGNTIYF

d_gene: TRBD1
v_gene: TRBV6-5
abundance: -
j_gene: TRBJ2-7
CDR3nt: TGTGCCAGCAGGGAGACAGGGGCCTACGAGCAGTACTTC
CDR3aa: CASRETGAYEQYF

d_gene: TRBD2
v_gene: TRBV6-5
abundance: -
j_gene: TRBJ2-7
CDR3nt: TGTGCCAGCAGGCGTGGTAGCGGGGTTTACGAGCAGTACTTC
CDR3aa: CASRRGSGVYEQYF

d_gene: -
v_gene: TRBV19
abundance: once
j_gene: TRBJ1-3
CDR3nt: TGTGCCAGTAGTATCCACGAGAGCTCTGGAAACACCATATATTTT
CDR3aa: CASSIHESSGNTIYF

d_gene: TRBD1
v_gene: TRBV18
abundance: -
j_gene: TRBJ1-2
CDR3nt: TGTGCCAGCTCACCCCCCGGGACAGGGTACGGCTACACCTTC
CDR3aa: CASSPPGTGYGYTF

d_gene: -
v_gene: TRBV19
abundance: -
j_gene: TRBJ1-5
CDR3nt: TGTGCCACCAGTCTGGGGGGTCCCTCTAGCAATCAGCCCCAGCATTTT
CDR3aa: CATSLGGPSSNQPQHF

d_gene: TRBD2
v_gene: TRBV10-2
abundance: many
j_gene: TRBJ2-1
CDR3nt: TGCGCCAGTGAGCGGGGGGGGAGCTCCTACAATGAGCAGTTCTTC
CDR3aa: CASERGGSSYNEQFF

d_gene: -
v_gene: TRBV11-3
abundance: -
j_gene: TRBJ2-4
CDR3nt: TGTGCCAGCAGCTTAGAGCCAGGGCCGCGACGAAACATTCAGTACTTC
CDR3aa: CASSLEPGPRRNIQYF

d_gene: -
v_gene: TRBV6-5
abundance: -
j_gene: TRBJ1-2
CDR3nt: TGTGCCAGCAGTCCACCGACAGGAGGCTATGGCTACACCTTC
CDR3aa: CASSPPTGGYGYTF

d_gene: TRBD2
v_gene: TRBV5-1
abundance: -
j_gene: TRBJ2-2
CDR3nt: TGCGCCAGCAGCCCTGGTGGGACTAGCGTTGCCGGGGAGCTGTTTTTT
CDR3aa: CASSPGGTSVAGELFF

d_gene: -
v_gene: TRBV5-1
abundance: -
j_gene: TRBJ2-3
CDR3nt: TGCGCCAGCAGCTGGACTAACACAGATACGCAGTATTTT
CDR3aa: CASSWTNTDTQYF

d_gene: -
v_gene: TRBV28
abundance: -
j_gene: TRBJ2-7
CDR3nt: TGTGCCAGCAGTTCGCTCCGGCTAGCTGGTTACGAGCAGTACTTC
CDR3aa: CASSSLRLAGYEQYF

d_gene: -
v_gene: TRBV11-3
abundance: -
j_gene: TRBJ2-5
CDR3nt: TGTGCCAGCAGCCGAGGTGGGGCCCAAGAGACCCAGTACTTC
CDR3aa: CASSRGGAQETQYF

d_gene: TRBD1
v_gene: TRBV14
abundance: -
j_gene: TRBJ2-7
CDR3nt: TGTGCCAGCAGCCAACCCCTAGGAACAGGGGTCGCAAGCTACGAGCAGTACTTC
CDR3aa: CASSQPLGTGVASYEQYF

d_gene: TRBD1
v_gene: TRBV7-6
abundance: -
j_gene: TRBJ1-1
CDR3nt: TGTGCCAGCAGCGGGGGCCGGGACAGCACCATGAACACTGAAGCTTTCTTT
CDR3aa: CASSGGRDSTMNTEAFF

d_gene: -
v_gene: TRBV7-7
abundance: -
j_gene: TRBJ2-7
CDR3nt: TGTGCTAGCAGCACGACTCAGACTAGTGAGCAGTACTTC
CDR3aa: CASSTTQTSEQYF

d_gene: TRBD1
v_gene: TRBV27
abundance: -
j_gene: TRBJ2-7
CDR3nt: TGTGCCAGCAGTTCGACGACAGGGGGCGACGAGCAGTACTTC
CDR3aa: CASSSTTGGDEQYF

d_gene: -
v_gene: TRBV2
abundance: once
j_gene: TRBJ1-2
CDR3nt: TGTGCCAGCAGTGATAGGAGGATTGATGGCTACACCTTC
CDR3aa: CASSDRRIDGYTF

d_gene: -
v_gene: TRBV5-6
abundance: -
j_gene: TRBJ1-1
CDR3nt: TGTGCCAGCAGCAGAGGACAGAGCCTTATGAACACTGAAGCTTTCTTT
CDR3aa: CASSRGQSLMNTEAFF

d_gene: TRBD1
v_gene: TRBV5-5
abundance: -
j_gene: TRBJ1-1
CDR3nt: TGTGCCAGCAGCTGGGACAGGGGTCGGGCCACTGAAGCTTTCTTT
CDR3aa: CASSWDRGRATEAFF

d_gene: -
v_gene: TRBV5-1
abundance: -
j_gene: TRBJ2-7
CDR3nt: TGCGCCAGCAGCTTGGCCTATAGGGGGATTTCCTACGAGCAGTACTTC
CDR3aa: CASSLAYRGISYEQYF

d_gene: -
v_gene: TRBV19
abundance: -
j_gene: TRBJ1-1
CDR3nt: TGTGCCAGTAAGTACACGAACACTGAAGCTTTCTTT
CDR3aa: CASKYTNTEAFF

d_gene: -
v_gene: TRBV19
abundance: -
j_gene: TRBJ1-2
CDR3nt: TGTGCCAGTAGTATAGATACCGGGGTCGATGGCTACACCTTC
CDR3aa: CASSIDTGVDGYTF

d_gene: TRBD1
v_gene: TRBV28
abundance: -
j_gene: TRBJ1-6
CDR3nt: TGTGCCAGCAGGGCCGTCGGGACAGGCCCTACCCTCCACTTT
CDR3aa: CASRAVGTGPTLHF

d_gene: -
v_gene: TRBV7-9
abundance: few
j_gene: TRBJ1-4
CDR3nt: TGTGCCAGCAGCTTAAGCGGATGGGCCGAAAAACTGTTTTTT
CDR3aa: CASSLSGWAEKLFF

d_gene: -
v_gene: TRBV7-2
abundance: -
j_gene: TRBJ1-1
CDR3nt: TGTGCCAGCAGCTTAGTCGCAGGGGAGACTGAAGCTTTCTTT
CDR3aa: CASSLVAGETEAFF

d_gene: -
v_gene: TRBV30
abundance: -
j_gene: TRBJ1-2
CDR3nt: TGTGCCTGGAGTGTAGGGACATCAAGTCAGGGCTACACCTTC
CDR3aa: CAWSVGTSSQGYTF

d_gene: -
v_gene: TRBV24-1
abundance: -
j_gene: TRBJ2-6
CDR3nt: TGTGCCACCAGCCCCAAGGGGTCTGGGGCCAACGTCCTGACTTTC
CDR3aa: CATSPKGSGANVLTF